The rows below give T cell receptor beta chains drawn from one sample of a study of Ad26.COV2.S vaccination and SARS-CoV-2 variants. Repertoires were generated with immunoSEQ multiplex PCR, while TCRdb's copy carries only in-frame clones and drops some. The table has 350,000 to 500,000 clones, around nine tenths seen once. Sequencing was performed on peripheral blood, taken in a trial of Ad26.COV2.S vaccine versus placebo. The receptors here all came from a person aged 18 to 65 who received the Ad26.COV2.S COVID-19 vaccine or a placebo. Both conserved end residues are part of each CDR3. D genes are given only for firm matches. Size is omitted from some rows. Given values are once, few, many or a class for expanded clones.

D	V	size	J	DNA	CDR3
-	TRBV6-5	-	TRBJ2-1	TGTGCCAGCAGTCACTACGGGGACGGTGGAAGGTATGAGCAGTTCTTC	CASSHYGDGGRYEQFF
TRBD1	TRBV27	-	TRBJ1-6	TGTGCCAGCAGTTTTTTATGGGACAGCCTTAACTTTAATTCACCCCTCCACTTT	CASSFLWDSLNFNSPLHF
-	TRBV6-5	once	TRBJ1-4	TGTGCCAGCAGTTACTCGTTGTCCGCGCGGGGTGAAAAACTGTTTTTT	CASSYSLSARGEKLFF
-	TRBV7-9	-	TRBJ1-1	TGTGCCAGCAGCTTACCACCGGAAATTGAAGCTTTCTTT	CASSLPPEIEAFF
-	TRBV23-1	-	TRBJ1-2	TGCGCCAGCAGTCTACTGGGTTGTAACTATGGCTACACCTTC	CASSLLGCNYGYTF
-	TRBV7-9	-	TRBJ2-7	TGTGCCAGCAGCCCGGGGGCCCCCTACGAGCAGTACTTC	CASSPGAPYEQYF
TRBD2	TRBV14	-	TRBJ2-5	TGTGCCAGCAGCCAAGACGGAGCGGGGGGCCTAGGGAAGACCCAGTACTTC	CASSQDGAGGLGKTQYF
-	TRBV3-1/TRBV3-2	-	TRBJ2-1	TGTGCCAGCAGCGGACTTAGTTCTAATGAGCAGTTCTTC	CASSGLSSNEQFF
TRBD1	TRBV5-1	-	TRBJ2-3	TGCGCCAGCAGCTTCGGGACAGGGACAGATACGCAGTATTTT	CASSFGTGTDTQYF
TRBD1	TRBV7-2	-	TRBJ1-1	TGTGCCAGCAGCCCCGAGGACAGGGGCACTGAAGCTTTCTTT	CASSPEDRGTEAFF
-	TRBV28	once	TRBJ1-6	TGCGAACTCGAGTTACGGGGGCCAAGCTCCTATAATTCACCCCTCCACTTT	CELELRGPSSYNSPLHF
TRBD1	TRBV4-1	-	TRBJ2-3	TGCGCCAGCAGCCCCGACAGGGGTGGAGTATGGACAGATACGCAGTATTTT	CASSPDRGGVWTDTQYF
-	TRBV4-1	-	TRBJ2-7	TGCGCCAGCAGCCAGTACGCGGGGGCACCCTACGAGCAGTACTTC	CASSQYAGAPYEQYF
-	TRBV7-9	-	TRBJ1-1	TGTGCCAGCAGCAGGCCCGGCACTGAAGCTTTCTTT	CASSRPGTEAFF
-	TRBV30	-	TRBJ2-6	TGTGCCTGGAACCCTACGTTCTCTGGGGCCAACGTCCTGACTTTC	CAWNPTFSGANVLTF
-	TRBV5-6	-	TRBJ2-1	TGTGCCAGCAGCTTGGAAGGCAGGGAAATTTACAATGAGCAGTTCTTC	CASSLEGREIYNEQFF
-	TRBV5-1	-	TRBJ1-1	TGCGCCAGCAGCTTATTGACAGGTTATCGGTCGAACACTGAAGCTTTCTTT	CASSLLTGYRSNTEAFF
TRBD1	TRBV6-4	-	TRBJ2-5	TGTGCCAGCAGTGCCGTACAGGGGGCGGCGGAGACCCAGTACTTC	CASSAVQGAAETQYF
-	TRBV28	once	TRBJ1-1	TGTGCCAGCAGTTTAGGACGGATGAACACTGAAGCTTTCTTT	CASSLGRMNTEAFF
-	TRBV5-1	-	TRBJ1-5	TGCGCCAGCAGCTTGGCCCCTGGGGGCAATCAGCCCCAGCATTTT	CASSLAPGGNQPQHF
-	TRBV5-5	-	TRBJ1-6	TGTGCCAGCAGCTGGCAGGCGGAATCTAATTCACCCCTCCACTTT	CASSWQAESNSPLHF
TRBD2	TRBV27	-	TRBJ2-5	TGTGCCAGCAGTCCCTCCGTAAGCGGGGGGGCCTTGGAGACCCAGTACTTC	CASSPSVSGGALETQYF
-	TRBV7-2	few	TRBJ2-7	TGTGCCATCGAACAGGGCTACGAGCAGTACTTC	CAIEQGYEQYF
TRBD1	TRBV9	-	TRBJ2-7	TGTGCCAGCAGCGTAGGGCAGGGGGCCTACGAGCAGTACTTC	CASSVGQGAYEQYF
-	TRBV6-6	-	TRBJ1-2	TGTGCCAGCAGTTACTCGGTGGCAGTAACTAACTATGGCTACACCTTC	CASSYSVAVTNYGYTF
-	TRBV30	-	TRBJ1-5	TGTGCCTGGAGACGGGGCAATCAGCCCCAGCATTTT	CAWRRGNQPQHF
-	TRBV11-2	-	TRBJ1-3	TGTGCCAGCTCCTTCTCTGGAAACACCATATATTTT	CASSFSGNTIYF
-	TRBV6-6	-	TRBJ2-3	TGTGCCAGCAGTTACCTTATGAAGAACACAGATACGCAGTATTTT	CASSYLMKNTDTQYF
TRBD1	TRBV6-2/TRBV6-3	few	TRBJ2-3	TGTGCCAGCAGCCTCAGGGGGCACACAGATACGCAGTATTTT	CASSLRGHTDTQYF
TRBD2	TRBV6-6	-	TRBJ2-3	TGTGCCAGCAGTTACTCGTTGACTAGCGCAGATACGCAGTATTTT	CASSYSLTSADTQYF
TRBD2	TRBV4-1	-	TRBJ2-7	TGCGCCAGCAGCCAAGCGACGGGGACTAGCGGTTACTACGAGCAGTACTTC	CASSQATGTSGYYEQYF
TRBD1	TRBV7-9	-	TRBJ1-6	TGTGCCAGCAGCCGTACAGGGGGAAATTCACCCCTCCACTTT	CASSRTGGNSPLHF
-	TRBV5-1	once	TRBJ2-5	TGCGCCAGCAGCGGAACAGGGTTGAAGGAGACCCAGTACTTC	CASSGTGLKETQYF
-	TRBV6-1	-	TRBJ2-4	TGTGCCAGCAGTGAAAGTCCCCTTAGAGCCAAAAACATTCAGTACTTC	CASSESPLRAKNIQYF
-	TRBV12-3/TRBV12-4	-	TRBJ1-1	TGTGCCAGCAGTTTCGGGGGAGAAACTGAAGCTTTCTTT	CASSFGGETEAFF
-	TRBV11-2	-	TRBJ2-5	TGTGCCAGCAGCTTAGCTCGGGAGACCCAGTACTTC	CASSLARETQYF
TRBD1	TRBV19	-	TRBJ1-5	TGTGCCAGTAGTTCCTCCGGGACAGGGGTGGGCAATCAGCCCCAGCATTTT	CASSSSGTGVGNQPQHF
-	TRBV4-3	-	TRBJ2-1	TGCGCCAGCAGCCAAGGCCACGAGAGGGTCTACAATGAGCAGTTCTTC	CASSQGHERVYNEQFF
TRBD1	TRBV13	-	TRBJ2-7	TGTGCCAGCAGCTTGGGACAGGTACGCTACGAGCAGTACTTC	CASSLGQVRYEQYF
TRBD2	TRBV27	once	TRBJ2-1	TGTGCCAGCAGTTTATATAGCGGGGGGGCCACATCCTACAATGAGCAGTTCTTC	CASSLYSGGATSYNEQFF
TRBD1	TRBV4-1	few	TRBJ2-7	TGCGCCAGCAGCCAAGTTTTAGGGACAGGCCCCTACGAGCAGTACTTC	CASSQVLGTGPYEQYF
-	TRBV11-2	-	TRBJ1-1	TGTGCCAGCAGCTTAGCGGGTGAGACGGTCGGAGCTTTCTTT	CASSLAGETVGAFF
-	TRBV15	-	TRBJ1-3	TGTGCCACCAGCAGTGAACTACAGGGCTCTGGAAACACCATATATTTT	CATSSELQGSGNTIYF
TRBD2	TRBV7-9	-	TRBJ2-5	TGTGCCAGCAGCTTAGCGGTAGCGGGGGACCAAGAGACCCAGTACTTC	CASSLAVAGDQETQYF
-	TRBV6-2/TRBV6-3	-	TRBJ2-2	TGTGCCAGCAGTTTCCACGGGGAGGCGGGGGAGCTGTTTTTT	CASSFHGEAGELFF
TRBD1	TRBV7-2	-	TRBJ1-6	TGTGCCAGCAGCTTAGAGGGAGGGGGCAATTCACCCCTCCACTTT	CASSLEGGGNSPLHF
TRBD1	TRBV2	-	TRBJ1-1	TGTGCCAGCAGGACAGGGTATAGCACTGAAGCTTTCTTT	CASRTGYSTEAFF
TRBD1	TRBV12-5	-	TRBJ1-5	TGTGCTAGTGGTTCGAACAGGGGTAGCAATCAGCCCCAGCATTTT	CASGSNRGSNQPQHF
-	TRBV7-9	-	TRBJ2-1	TGTGCCAGCAGGACGGACGGCTACAATGAGCAGTTCTTC	CASRTDGYNEQFF
-	TRBV11-2	-	TRBJ2-2	TGTGCCAGCAGCTTATCCATCCCCGGTTCGAACACCGGGGAGCTGTTTTTT	CASSLSIPGSNTGELFF
-	TRBV4-1	-	TRBJ1-4	TGCGCCAGCTCGGCCCTTTGGGTAGCTAATGAAAAACTGTTTTTT	CASSALWVANEKLFF
TRBD1	TRBV30	once	TRBJ2-5	TGTGCCTGGAGTGTTCACAGGGGGCAAGAGACCCAGTACTTC	CAWSVHRGQETQYF
TRBD1	TRBV29-1	-	TRBJ1-2	TGCAGCGTCGGACAGGGGACGAACTATGGCTACACCTTC	CSVGQGTNYGYTF
-	TRBV29-1	-	TRBJ2-7	TGCAGCGTTGAAGATGGGGCACAGCGGTACTTC	CSVEDGAQRYF
-	TRBV25-1	-	TRBJ1-2	TGTGCCAGCAGTCCTTTAGGGTCCGGTGGTGGCTACACCTTC	CASSPLGSGGGYTF